The rows below give T cell receptor beta chains drawn from one sample of a study of control samples from healthy donors and cancer patients. Method: immunoSEQ multiplex PCR; TCRdb's copy keeps in-frame clones and lacks some. The table lists 25,000 to 30,000 clones, approximately 85% of them singletons. Sample: PBMCs. All receptors derive from a woman aged 55-70 years with head and neck cancer. The CDR3 runs from the conserved cysteine through the conserved F or W. The D gene is left open where the match is weak. A clone size is listed for some rows: how often the clone was seen (once, few, many), or a class if it is expanded.

NA,TRBV7-3,NA,TRBJ2-5,CASSLLGETQYF,TGTGCCAGCAGCTTACTGGGAGAGACCCAGTACTTC
NA,TRBV4-2,NA,TRBJ2-5,CASSQEGHQETQYF,TGTGCCAGCAGCCAAGAGGGACATCAAGAGACCCAGTACTTC
once,TRBV18,NA,TRBJ1-1,CASSPLYRVNTEAFF,TGTGCCAGCTCACCATTGTATAGGGTCAACACTGAAGCTTTCTTT
NA,TRBV3-1/TRBV3-2,NA,TRBJ2-7,CASSFDSPYEQYF,TGTGCCAGCAGCTTCGACTCTCCCTACGAGCAGTACTTC
NA,TRBV6-5,TRBD1,TRBJ1-2,CASSPSTQGVYGYTF,TGTGCCAGCAGCCCCAGCACACAGGGGGTCTATGGCTACACCTTC
NA,TRBV6-6,NA,TRBJ1-1,CASSHGQLNTEAFF,TGTGCCAGCAGCCACGGACAGTTGAACACTGAAGCTTTCTTT
NA,TRBV3-1/TRBV3-2,TRBD1,TRBJ1-6,CASSQGTGGNPPLHF,TGTGCCAGCAGCCAGGGGACAGGGGGGAATCCACCCCTCCACTTT
NA,TRBV6-5,NA,TRBJ1-2,CASSFWRDPGYGYTF,TGTGCCAGCAGTTTTTGGAGGGACCCCGGCTATGGCTACACCTTC
NA,TRBV4-2,NA,TRBJ2-2,CASSQDSGAGELFF,TGTGCCAGCAGCCAAGATTCAGGGGCCGGGGAGCTGTTTTTT
NA,TRBV7-9,NA,TRBJ2-7,CASSLSSSGFGQYF,TGTGCCAGCAGCTTGAGTAGCTCGGGATTTGGGCAGTACTTC
NA,TRBV11-2,TRBD2,TRBJ2-6,CASSYRLAGGSGANVLTF,TGTGCCAGCAGCTATAGACTAGCGGGAGGATCTGGGGCCAACGTCCTGACTTTC
NA,TRBV5-8,NA,TRBJ2-3,CASSLAQHTDTQYF,TGTGCCAGCAGCTTGGCCCAGCACACAGATACGCAGTATTTT